These 21 T cell receptor beta chains were sequenced from one sample in a study of T cell responses to AZD1222 COVID-19 vaccine. Repertoires were generated with immunoSEQ multiplex PCR, while TCRdb's copy carries only in-frame clones and drops some. The sample yields approximately 220,000 clones, 93% seen once. The sequences come from peripheral blood, collected on day 0 of MenACWY control vaccination. The receptors stem from an adult in good health.

The chain is built from TRBV7-9 and TRBJ1-2; D unresolved. There are 14 residues in the CDR3. Between the trimmed V and J ends, which lost 5 bases and 6 bases, there was a span of 16 bases. Germline CDR1 is SEHNR and CDR2 is FQNEAQ (reference sequence). CDR3 coding DNA: TGTGCCAGCAGCCAAGTTCTCTCTGGAGATGGCTACACCTTC. Protein: CASSQVLSGDGYTF. Variable domain in full (rest from reference TRBV7-9 and TRBJ1-2): DTGVSQNPRHKITKRGQNVTFRCDPISEHNRLYWYRQTLGQGPEFLTYFQNEAQLEKSRLLSDRFSAERPKGSFSTLEIQRTEQGDSAMYLCASSQVLSGDGYTFGSGTRLTVV.

This clone was observed a single time. This rearrangement joins TRBV27 to TRBJ2-3; tentative D call: TRBD1 (7 bases). The CDR3 has 21 amino acids. The V end lost 3 bases, the J end lost 0 bases, and 28 bases lay between the germline ends. CDR1 MNHEY and CDR2 SMNVEV come from the germline V gene (reference sequence). CDR3 amino acids: CASSFRGVWTGSPSSTDTQYF. DNA for the CDR3: TGTGCCAGCAGTTTTAGGGGGGTGTGGACAGGAAGTCCTTCTAGCACAGATACGCAGTATTTT.

The rearrangement links TRBV4-1 to TRBJ1-5; a possible D gene is TRBD1 (6 bases). Germline CDR1 MGHRA, CDR2 YSYEKL. V was cut by 0 bases and J by 5 bases, with 23 bases left in between. This CDR3 has 19 amino acids. The CDR3 DNA follows: TGCGCCAGCAGCCAAGATATCCCATCAGGGCAGGGGAGATATCAGCCCCAGCATTTT. This encodes CASSQDIPSGQGRYQPQHF.

V is TRBV10-3 and J is TRBJ1-6, with unresolved D. The CDR3 length is 12 residues. Germline CDR1 ENHRY, CDR2 SYGVKD. The germline V and J ends were trimmed by 5 bases and 13 bases, with 12 bases remaining between them. CDR3 bases: TGTGCCATCAGTCACGTTGAAAGGCCCCTCCACTTT. It is translated as CAISHVERPLHF.

The CDR3 protein is CASQASGGTDTQYF. CDR3 coding DNA: TGCGCCAGCCAGGCTAGCGGGGGGACAGATACGCAGTATTTT. This sequence joins TRBV5-1 and TRBJ2-3; TRBD2 aligns across 11 bases. V dropped 7 bases and J dropped 3; count of bases not matched to a gene: 4. Germline assignment: CDR1 SGHRS and CDR2 YFSETQ. This CDR3 has 14 residues.

The chain combines TRBV10-1 with TRBJ1-5; D might be TRBD1 (5 bases). This CDR3 region has 16 residues. Germline V gene data show CDR1 as WNHNN and CDR2 as SYGVQD (reference sequence). V dropped 11 bases and J dropped 0 bases, with 20 bases sitting between them. The CDR3 DNA follows: TGCGCCCGCCCTTCTGCGGGGGAAAATAGCAATCAGCCCCAGCATTTT. Amino acids: CARPSAGENSNQPQHF.

The chain joins TRBV6-1 to TRBJ1-2, with D possibly matching TRBD1 (5 bases). The CDR3 contains 13 residues. V lost 6 bases and J 8 bases, leaving 16 bases between the germline ends. Per the germline V gene, CDR1 is MNHNS and CDR2 is SASEGT. CDR3 sequence (DNA): TGTGCCAGCAGCCTAGGCCCGGGGGGAGGCTACACCTTC. Its translation: CASSLGPGGGYTF.

The rearrangement joins TRBV19 to TRBJ2-3, with TRBD1 matching over 10 bases. CDR3 size: 15 residues. Per germline, CDR1 LNHDA and CDR2 SQIVND (reference sequence). V was clipped by 6 bases and J by 2 bases; unmatched bases: 5. CDR3 DNA: TGTGCCAGTAGGGAGACAGGGGGCATCACAGATACGCAGTATTTT. It translates to CASRETGGITDTQYF.

The chain has TRBV21-1 and TRBJ1-1; TRBD1 is the table's D call, not checked against the DNA. TRBV21-1 is designated a pseudogene. CDR3 length: 15 amino acids. CDR3 protein: CASSMPGQGLGEAFF. The CDR3 coding sequence is TGTGCCAGCAGCATGCCGGGACAGGGTCTGGGTGAAGCTTTCTTT.

Regarding this clone: One junction end disagrees with the germline gene, perhaps due to a read error. This CDR3 is also generated by other DNA sequences in the sample. This rearrangement joins TRBV19 to TRBJ2-2; 8 positions agree with TRBD1. Germline V CDR1 and CDR2: LNHDA, SQIVND (reference sequence). This CDR3 has 15 amino acids. CDR3 bases: TGTGCCAGTAGGGCAGGGGGCGAGAACACCGGGGAGTTGTTTTTT. It specifies CASRAGGENTGELFF. Full variable domain (remainder filled in from reference TRBV19 and TRBJ2-2): DGGITQSPKYLFRKEGQNVTLSCEQNLNHDAMYWYRQDPGQGLRLIYYSQIVNDFQKGDIAEGYSVSREKKESFPLTVTSAQKNPTAFYLCASRAGGENTGELFFGEGSRLTVL.

CDR3 coding DNA: TGTGCCAGCAGCTTTCTAGGAGGTTTGAACACTGAAGCTTTCTTT. Translated: CASSFLGGLNTEAFF. The rearrangement joins TRBV11-2 to TRBJ1-1; D unclear. Trimming left V 3 bases short and J 0 bases short, with 11 bases between. The CDR3 extends over 15 amino acids. Per the germline V gene, CDR1 is SGHAT and CDR2 is FQNNGV.

The chain uses TRBV7-9 and TRBJ1-3; D not certain. CDR3 size: 14 residues. Trimming left V 7 bases short and J 3 bases short, with 13 bases between. CDR1 and CDR2 from the germline V gene are SEHNR and FQNEAQ (reference sequence). CDR3 in DNA: TGTGCCAGCATCAAAACAGACTTTGGAAACACCATATATTTT. Its protein is CASIKTDFGNTIYF.

The chain couples TRBV10-1 to TRBJ2-1; the match to TRBD2 covers 11 bases. Germline CDR1 and CDR2: WNHNN and SYGVQD (reference sequence). The CDR3 is made up of 19 amino acids. Trimming cost V 2 bases and J 2 bases; bases outside gene matches: 11. CDR3: CASSEGSSGGFVTYNEQFF. The CDR3 DNA follows: TGCGCCAGCAGTGAGGGTTCTAGCGGGGGGTTCGTAACCTACAATGAGCAGTTCTTC.

This chain joins TRBV19 and TRBJ1-1, with TRBD1 as a possible D gene (5 bases). The CDR3 consists of 17 residues. Germline lookup yields CDR1 LNHDA and CDR2 SQIVND (reference sequence). V lost 7 bases to trimming and J lost 0 bases, with 21 bases between them. This chain's CDR3 is CASKPEDGGGMNTEAFF. DNA of the CDR3: TGTGCCAGTAAACCCGAGGACGGGGGTGGCATGAACACTGAAGCTTTCTTT.

The chain carries TRBV5-5 and TRBJ1-6; 7 bases are shared with TRBD1. The V gene's germline CDR1 is SGHKS and CDR2 YYEKEE (reference sequence). The CDR3 loop spans 15 amino acids. With 0 bases clipped from V and 9 bases from J, the junction kept 6 bases outside the gene matches. The CDR3 sequence is CASSLGQGDFSPLHF. CDR3 nucleotides: TGTGCCAGCAGCTTGGGGCAGGGGGATTTTTCACCCCTCCACTTT.

V usage is TRBV15 and J usage is TRBJ2-7; D gene ambiguous. V lost 4 bases and J lost 2, with 6 bases in between. The CDR3 consists of 12 residues. CDR1 and CDR2 from the germline V gene are LNHNV and YYDKDF (reference sequence). This chain's CDR3 is CATSTNTYEQYF. As DNA, the CDR3 is TGTGCCACCAGCACAAACACCTACGAGCAGTACTTC.

The chain carries TRBV28 and TRBJ1-4; a weak D match, TRBD1 (5 bases). V lost 6 bases, J lost 2 bases, and 13 bases lay in between. Germline CDR1 is MDHEN and CDR2 is SYDVKM. This CDR3 is built from 15 residues. CDR3 nucleotide sequence: TGTGCCAGCAGCCGCCCTTGGGGGACTAATGAAAAACTGTTTTTT. Residues: CASSRPWGTNEKLFF.

The sample holds one count of this clone. The V call is TRBV2, the J call TRBJ1-6; the match to TRBD1 covers 8 bases. CDR1 and CDR2 (germline): SNHLY, FYNNEI. There are 13 residues in the CDR3. Germline trimming cut 9 bases from V and 10 bases from J; bases unmatched to any gene: 8. The CDR3 sequence: CASTVTGVSPLHF. As DNA, the CDR3 is TGTGCCAGTACTGTGACAGGGGTCTCACCCCTCCACTTT.

The chain combines TRBV5-1 with TRBJ2-3; 8 bases are a match to TRBD1. There are 17 residues in the CDR3. V shed 0 bases, J shed 6 bases, and the junction held 12 bases outside the gene matches. Germline V lookup: CDR1 SGHRS, CDR2 YFSETQ. In DNA form, the CDR3 reads TGCGCCAGCAGCTTGGCGAACACAGGGGGGCTTTGGGATACGCAGTATTTT. This sequence encodes CASSLANTGGLWDTQYF.

The chain employs TRBV6-5 and TRBJ1-2, with a possible D match to TRBD1 (5 bases). From germline, CDR1 is MNHEY and CDR2 SVGAGI. V lost 7 bases to trimming and J lost 8 bases, with 20 bases between them. The CDR3 consists of 14 residues. The CDR3 protein is CASIVGGSGEGYTF. The CDR3 nucleotides are TGTGCCAGCATTGTTGGGGGTTCCGGAGAAGGCTACACCTTC.

CDR3 DNA sequence: TGTGCCAGCAGTTTACCCGGGTGGGGGGGCAGCAATGAGCAGTTCTTC. The encoded protein is CASSLPGWGGSNEQFF. The chain couples TRBV28 to TRBJ2-1; a weak D match, TRBD2 (7 bases). The V end was cut by 2 bases, the J end by 6 bases, with 17 bases between. Per germline, CDR1 MDHEN and CDR2 SYDVKM. The length of the CDR3 is 16 residues.